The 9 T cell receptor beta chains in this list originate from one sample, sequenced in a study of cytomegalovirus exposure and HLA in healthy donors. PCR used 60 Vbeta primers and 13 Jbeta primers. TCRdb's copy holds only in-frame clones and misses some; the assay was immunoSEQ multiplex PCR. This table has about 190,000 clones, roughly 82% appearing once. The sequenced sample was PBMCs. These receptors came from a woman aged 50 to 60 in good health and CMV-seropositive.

The CDR3 here is CASSFDRGRDNEQFF. DNA of the CDR3: TGTGCCAGCAGCTTTGATAGGGGCAGGGACAATGAGCAGTTCTTC. V usage is TRBV7-8 and J usage is TRBJ2-1, with a tentative D call TRBD1 (5 bases). This CDR3 has 15 amino acids. Germline loops: CDR1 SGHVS, CDR2 FQNEAQ. V was shortened by 3 bases and J by 5 bases, with 14 bases between the two germline ends.

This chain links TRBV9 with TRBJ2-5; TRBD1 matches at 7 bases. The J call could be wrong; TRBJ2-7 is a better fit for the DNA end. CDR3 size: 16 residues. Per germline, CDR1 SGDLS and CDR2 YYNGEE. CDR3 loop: CASSVGDSAASYEQYF. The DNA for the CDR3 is TGTGCCAGCAGCGTAGGGGACAGCGCAGCGTCCTACGAGCAGTACTTC.

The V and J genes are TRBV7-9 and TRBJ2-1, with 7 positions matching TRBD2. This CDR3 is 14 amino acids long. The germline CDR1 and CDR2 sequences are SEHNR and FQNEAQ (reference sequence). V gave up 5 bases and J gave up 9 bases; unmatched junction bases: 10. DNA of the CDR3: TGTGCCAGCAGCCCCCTAGGCGGGGGAGCTGAGCAGTTCTTC. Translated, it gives CASSPLGGGAEQFF.

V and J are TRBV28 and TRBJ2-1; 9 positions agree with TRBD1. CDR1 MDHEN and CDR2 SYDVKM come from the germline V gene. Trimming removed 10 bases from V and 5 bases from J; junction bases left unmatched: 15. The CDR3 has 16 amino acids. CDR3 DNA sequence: TGTGCCATACGAGGAGCGACAGGGGGATTTGACAATGAGCAGTTCTTC. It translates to CAIRGATGGFDNEQFF.

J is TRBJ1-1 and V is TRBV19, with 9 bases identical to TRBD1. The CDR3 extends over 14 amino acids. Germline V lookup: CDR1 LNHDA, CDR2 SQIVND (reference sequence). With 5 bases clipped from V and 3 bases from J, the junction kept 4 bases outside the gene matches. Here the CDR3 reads CASSGGQGYTEAFF. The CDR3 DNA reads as TGTGCCAGTAGTGGAGGACAGGGGTACACTGAAGCTTTCTTT.

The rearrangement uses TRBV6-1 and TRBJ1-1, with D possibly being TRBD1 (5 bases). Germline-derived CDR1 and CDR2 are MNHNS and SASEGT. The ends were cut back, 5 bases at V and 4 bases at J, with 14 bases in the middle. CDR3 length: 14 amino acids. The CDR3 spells CASSPRWGGTEAFF. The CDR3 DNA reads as TGTGCCAGCAGTCCCCGTTGGGGGGGCACTGAAGCTTTCTTT.

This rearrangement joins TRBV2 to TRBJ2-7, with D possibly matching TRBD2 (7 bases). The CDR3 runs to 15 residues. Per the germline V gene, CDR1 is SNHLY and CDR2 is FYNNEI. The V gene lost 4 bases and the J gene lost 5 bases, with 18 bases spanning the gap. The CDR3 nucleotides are TGTGCCAGCAGTGGGGCGTGGGGGGGCGTAAACGAGCAGTACTTC. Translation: CASSGAWGGVNEQYF.

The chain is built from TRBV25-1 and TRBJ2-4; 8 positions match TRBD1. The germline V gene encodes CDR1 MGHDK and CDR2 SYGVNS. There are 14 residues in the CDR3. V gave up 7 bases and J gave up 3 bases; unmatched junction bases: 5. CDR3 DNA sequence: TGTGCCAGCACCCCCGGACAGGGCAAAAACATTCAGTACTTC. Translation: CASTPGQGKNIQYF.

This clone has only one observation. CDR3 residues: CASSQGLAAAYEQYF. The DNA of the CDR3 is TGCGCCAGCTCCCAGGGACTAGCTGCCGCCTACGAGCAGTACTTC. The chain joins TRBV5-1 to TRBJ2-7; TRBD2 agrees at 9 bases. J lost 2 bases, V lost 7 bases, and 10 bases had no gene match. Germline V gene sequence: CDR1 SGHRS, CDR2 YFSETQ. This CDR3 has 15 residues.